This is a list of T cell receptor beta chains from one sample in a study of shared clonotypes between healthy human individuals. The protocol was immunoSEQ multiplex PCR, while the TCRdb copy is restricted to in-frame clones and leaves out a portion. This sample has roughly 2,500,000 clones, with over 85% found just once. Sequenced sample: naive CD4+ T cells from PBMCs. The receptors were sampled from a man between 18 and 35 years old in good health. Some clones in this sample may be carry-over from other donors' samples. Each CDR3 is given with its conserved first and last residue. The D gene is left open where the match is weak. Clone size, where shown, is once, few, many, or a class for clones that have expanded.

size,D,length,V,J,CDR3,DNA
-,-,17,TRBV7-3,TRBJ1-5,CASSLSTEKYSNQPQHF,TGTGCCAGCAGCTTATCCACAGAAAAATATAGCAATCAGCCCCAGCATTTT
-,-,17,TRBV9,TRBJ2-3,CASSAERGGGEVLPQYF,TGTGCCAGCAGCGCCGAGCGAGGAGGGGGCGAAGTGCTGCCGCAGTATTTT
-,-,13,TRBV6-1,TRBJ2-7,CASDEGFRDEQYF,TGTGCCAGCGATGAGGGGTTCAGAGACGAGCAGTACTTC
-,TRBD2,16,TRBV7-9,TRBJ2-3,CASTDGLAASTDTQYF,TGTGCCAGCACCGACGGACTAGCAGCTAGCACAGATACGCAGTATTTT
once,TRBD1,14,TRBV7-2,TRBJ2-1,CASRRQGSDNEQFF,TGTGCCAGCCGGCGACAGGGGAGCGACAATGAGCAGTTCTTC
-,-,16,TRBV4-2,TRBJ2-2,CASSLGARGRTGELFF,TGTGCCAGCAGCCTTGGGGCAAGGGGTCGCACCGGGGAGCTGTTTTTT
-,-,14,TRBV13,TRBJ2-3,CASSIRQEGDTQYF,TGTGCCAGCAGCATTCGACAGGAGGGAGATACGCAGTATTTT
-,-,17,TRBV7-9,TRBJ1-3,CASSPGNWAGSGNTIYF,TGTGCCAGCAGCCCCGGGAATTGGGCAGGCTCTGGAAACACCATATATTTT
-,-,14,TRBV5-5,TRBJ2-5,CASSLQGPQETQYF,TGTGCCAGCAGCTTACAGGGACCACAAGAGACCCAGTACTTC
-,TRBD1,15,TRBV6-5,TRBJ2-7,CASSYSAGGLYEQYF,TGTGCCAGCAGTTACTCAGCAGGGGGCTTGTACGAGCAGTACTTC
-,TRBD2,17,TRBV4-1,TRBJ2-7,CASSQVQLAGIYYEQYF,TGCGCCAGCAGCCAAGTACAGCTAGCGGGAATTTACTACGAGCAGTACTTC
-,TRBD1,16,TRBV14,TRBJ2-7,CASSQDRPGGIYEQYF,TGTGCCAGCAGCCAAGATCGTCCAGGGGGCATATACGAGCAGTACTTC
-,-,12,TRBV10-1,TRBJ2-7,CASSESTGEQYF,TGCGCCAGCAGTGAGTCGACGGGAGAGCAGTACTTC
-,TRBD2,20,TRBV2,TRBJ2-3,CASSEALRASGSSSTDTQYF,TGTGCCAGCAGTGAAGCGCTTCGCGCTAGCGGGAGTTCTAGCACAGATACGCAGTATTTT
-,-,13,TRBV6-1,TRBJ1-4,CASSEGLNEKLFF,TGTGCCAGCAGTGAGGGACTTAATGAAAAACTGTTTTTT
-,-,11,TRBV9,TRBJ2-1,CASGLYNEQFF,TGTGCCAGCGGACTTTACAATGAGCAGTTCTTC
-,-,16,TRBV21-1,TRBJ2-7,CASSNQGGLAGNEQYF,TGTGCCAGCAGCAATCAGGGCGGGCTAGCGGGAAACGAGCAGTACTTC
-,-,15,TRBV10-3,TRBJ2-3,CAISVSGGNTDTQYF,TGTGCCATCAGTGTGTCAGGGGGGAACACAGATACGCAGTATTTT
-,TRBD1,12,TRBV7-9,TRBJ1-2,CASSSTGDGYTF,TGTGCCAGCAGCTCCACAGGGGATGGCTACACCTTC
-,-,16,TRBV11-2,TRBJ2-1,CASQSTGPRSYNEQFF,TGTGCCAGCCAGTCGACCGGGCCCCGCTCCTACAATGAGCAGTTCTTC
once,-,14,TRBV18,TRBJ2-7,CASSSKGLSYEQYF,TGTGCCAGCTCATCTAAGGGCCTTTCCTACGAGCAGTACTTC
-,TRBD1,15,TRBV2,TRBJ2-3,CASSSDRGRTDTQYF,TGTGCCAGCAGTTCCGACAGGGGGCGCACTGATACGCAGTATTTT
-,TRBD1,14,TRBV28,TRBJ1-5,CASSLRTGNQPQHF,TGTGCCAGCAGTTTACGGACAGGGAACCAGCCCCAGCATTTT
-,TRBD1,13,TRBV7-2,TRBJ2-7,CASSLTQGAEQYF,TGTGCCAGCAGCTTAACGCAGGGGGCCGAGCAGTACTTC
-,TRBD2,16,TRBV9,TRBJ2-3,CASSPGLAGVTDTQYF,TGTGCCAGCAGTCCGGGACTAGCGGGAGTCACAGATACGCAGTATTTT
-,-,15,TRBV19,TRBJ1-1,CASNGGIGRNTEAFF,TGTGCCAGTAATGGGGGGATAGGGAGGAACACTGAAGCTTTCTTT
-,TRBD2,17,TRBV25-1,TRBJ2-1,CASSDLGTSGTYNEQFF,TGTGCCAGCAGTGACCTAGGGACTAGCGGGACCTACAATGAGCAGTTCTTC
-,TRBD1,15,TRBV11-2,TRBJ2-7,CASSSPGQGTYEQYF,TGTGCCAGCAGCTCCCCCGGACAGGGAACCTACGAGCAGTACTTC
-,TRBD1,14,TRBV7-3,TRBJ1-1,CASSPQGVQTEAFF,TGTGCCAGCAGCCCCCAGGGGGTACAAACTGAAGCTTTCTTT
-,TRBD1,14,TRBV10-3,TRBJ2-1,CAITDRDLSNEQFF,TGTGCCATCACGGACAGGGATCTTAGCAATGAGCAGTTCTTC
-,TRBD1,16,TRBV28,TRBJ1-5,CASTKGRGQGNQPQHF,TGTGCCAGCACCAAAGGCAGGGGGCAGGGCAATCAGCCCCAGCATTTT
-,-,15,TRBV28,TRBJ2-1,CASSEPGGPYNEQFF,TGTGCCAGCAGTGAACCTGGGGGACCATACAATGAGCAGTTCTTC
-,-,14,TRBV2,TRBJ2-1,CASSDKVITNEQFF,TGTGCCAGCAGTGACAAGGTCATCACCAATGAGCAGTTCTTC
-,TRBD1,14,TRBV9,TRBJ2-3,CASSVSHRGDTQYF,TGTGCCAGCAGCGTTAGCCACAGGGGAGATACGCAGTATTTT
-,-,13,TRBV5-4,TRBJ1-2,CASNYESGYGYTF,TGTGCCAGCAACTACGAGAGCGGGTATGGCTACACCTTC
-,-,17,TRBV5-4,TRBJ2-3,CASSLGPAHPLADTQYF,TGTGCCAGCAGCTTGGGTCCGGCTCACCCACTCGCAGATACGCAGTATTTT
-,-,14,TRBV6-5,TRBJ1-2,CASSYTDKNYGYTF,TGTGCCAGCAGTTACACCGACAAAAATTATGGCTACACCTTC
-,-,11,TRBV20-1,TRBJ2-7,CSARGAYEQYF,TGCAGTGCTAGGGGAGCCTACGAGCAGTACTTC
-,-,13,TRBV5-5,TRBJ2-1,CASSAVLHNEQFF,TGTGCCAGCTCAGCGGTCTTACACAATGAGCAGTTCTTC
-,-,14,TRBV7-3,TRBJ2-2,CASTQGVTAGELFF,TGTGCCAGCACCCAGGGTGTAACGGCCGGGGAGCTGTTTTTT
-,TRBD1,13,TRBV7-2,TRBJ2-7,CASSSGGVREQYF,TGTGCCAGCAGCTCAGGGGGAGTGAGGGAGCAGTACTTC
-,-,13,TRBV28,TRBJ2-6,CASSSAGANVLTF,TGTGCCAGCAGCTCTGCTGGGGCCAACGTCCTGACTTTC
once,-,12,TRBV7-2,TRBJ2-1,CASSLEPVEQFF,TGTGCCAGCAGCTTAGAACCTGTTGAGCAGTTCTTC
once,-,15,TRBV5-5,TRBJ2-2,CASSLYQRNTGELFF,TGTGCCAGCAGCTTGTACCAGAGAAACACCGGGGAGCTGTTTTTT
-,TRBD2,15,TRBV5-4,TRBJ2-5,CASSPVGGESETQYF,TGTGCCAGCAGCCCCGTCGGGGGGGAATCGGAGACCCAGTACTTC
-,-,13,TRBV28,TRBJ2-4,CASSGTPGYIQYF,TGTGCCAGCTCCGGGACTCCGGGGTACATTCAGTACTTC
-,-,16,TRBV5-1,TRBJ2-1,CASSPRSFQPGDEQFF,TGCGCCAGCAGCCCACGTTCGTTTCAGCCCGGAGATGAGCAGTTCTTC
-,TRBD2,15,TRBV7-2,TRBJ2-1,CASSLETSAYNEQFF,TGTGCCAGCAGCTTAGAGACTAGCGCTTACAATGAGCAGTTCTTC
-,-,14,TRBV7-7,TRBJ2-2,CASSPSNVNGELFF,TGTGCCAGCAGCCCTTCCAACGTGAACGGGGAGCTGTTTTTT
-,-,16,TRBV30,TRBJ1-3,CAWSVRGPTTGNTIYF,TGTGCCTGGAGTGTACGAGGGCCCACCACTGGAAACACCATATATTTT
few,TRBD2,15,TRBV2,TRBJ2-1,CASRRTSSAYNEQFF,TGTGCCAGCCGACGGACTAGCAGTGCCTACAATGAGCAGTTCTTC
few,-,13,TRBV2,TRBJ1-5,CASSEGFNQPQHF,TGTGCCAGCAGTGAAGGGTTTAATCAGCCCCAGCATTTT